The next 29 T cell receptor beta chains were all read from a single sample in a study of cytomegalovirus exposure and HLA in healthy donors. It was with 60 Vbeta and 13 Jbeta primers that the PCR ran. The assay was immunoSEQ multiplex PCR, and TCRdb's table has in-frame clones only and misses some. This sample has about 62,000 clones, with 80% to 90% found just once. The sample consisted of PBMCs. The receptors were sampled from a woman in her 30s in good health and CMV-seronegative.

The chain links TRBV7-2 to TRBJ2-7, with D unclear. CDR3 length equals 14 residues. Trimming took 2 bases from V and 5 from J, leaving 13 bases between them. Germline-derived CDR1 and CDR2 are SGHTA and FQGNSA. CDR3 in amino acids: CASSLTQPQHEQYF. The DNA of the CDR3 is TGTGCCAGCAGCTTAACACAGCCTCAGCACGAGCAGTACTTC.

In this sample, this clone turned up a few times. This chain uses TRBV2 with TRBJ2-1; 8 nucleotides agree with TRBD2. J gave up 9 bases and V 4 bases, and 8 bases lay outside the gene matches. The CDR3 has 14 residues. Per germline, CDR1 SNHLY and CDR2 FYNNEI. The DNA for the CDR3 is TGTGCCAGCAGTGGGTGGTCGGGGGGGAGTGAGCAGTTCTTC. Encoded protein: CASSGWSGGSEQFF. The variable domain in full, completed from reference TRBV2 and TRBJ2-1, reads EPEVTQTPSHQVTQMGQEVILRCVPISNHLYFYWYRQILGQKVEFLVSFYNNEISEKSEIFDDQFSVERPDGSNFTLKIRSTKLEDSAMYFCASSGWSGGSEQFFGPGTRLTVL.

V and J are TRBV5-4 and TRBJ1-2; TRBD1 aligns across 10 bases. The CDR3 totals 15 residues. With V trimmed by 2 bases and J by 4 bases, 5 bases remained unmatched. Germline assignment: CDR1 SGHNT and CDR2 YYREEE (reference sequence). The DNA of the CDR3 is TGTGCCAGCAGCTTACCAGGACAGGGGGTCTATGGCTACACCTTC. Residues: CASSLPGQGVYGYTF.

Only a few counts were recorded for this clone. The genes are TRBV4-1 and TRBJ1-2, with 10 bases lining up with TRBD1. The V gene's germline CDR1 is MGHRA and CDR2 YSYEKL. The junction had 6 bases not matched to a gene; V was cut back by 2 bases and J by 3 bases. The CDR3 is 16 residues long. In nucleotides, the CDR3 is TGCGCCAGCAGCCAACCGACAGGGGGCAATGACTATGGCTACACCTTC. This translates into CASSQPTGGNDYGYTF.

This chain uses TRBV5-1 with TRBJ2-3; 15 positions agree with TRBD2. The germline gives CDR1 SGHRS, CDR2 YFSETQ. This CDR3 is 19 amino acids long. Losses at the gene ends were 4 bases for V and 1 base for J; bases not matched to a gene: 10. CDR3 protein: CASSPRTSGGAHRTDTQYF. As DNA, the CDR3 is TGCGCCAGCAGCCCCCGGACTAGCGGGGGGGCTCACCGCACAGATACGCAGTATTTT.

The chain recombines TRBV5-1 with TRBJ2-1; TRBD1 is a possible D gene (7 bases). CDR1 and CDR2 (germline): SGHRS, YFSETQ. V dropped 0 bases and J dropped 7 bases, with 17 bases sitting between them. This CDR3 is built from 16 residues. The CDR3 DNA is TGCGCCAGCAGCTTGGACAGGGGACTCCTCTTGAATGAGCAGTTCTTC. Its translation is CASSLDRGLLLNEQFF.

The gene calls are TRBV10-2 and TRBJ1-1; 8 bases agree with TRBD1. CDR1 and CDR2 (germline): WSHSY, SAAADI. This CDR3 region has 14 residues. The V gene end was trimmed by 8 bases and the J gene end by 4 bases; junction bases not matched to a gene: 9. The CDR3 protein is CASGGGQGSTEAFF. The CDR3 DNA reads TGCGCCAGCGGGGGCGGACAGGGAAGCACTGAAGCTTTCTTT.

The CDR3 sequence is CASSLDRGNEQFF. CDR3 nucleotides: TGCGCCAGCAGCTTAGACAGGGGTAATGAGCAGTTCTTC. The chain combines TRBV5-1 with TRBJ2-1; TRBD1 agrees at 8 bases. V lost 2 bases, J lost 7 bases, and 2 bases stayed unmatched. CDR1 and CDR2 (germline): SGHRS, YFSETQ. This CDR3 region has 13 residues.

This chain uses TRBV7-2 with TRBJ1-1, with D perhaps TRBD1 (6 bases). V was pared by 0 bases and J by 8 bases, with 10 bases between. The germline V gene encodes CDR1 SGHTA and CDR2 FQGNSA. The length of the CDR3 is 13 residues. DNA for the CDR3: TGTGCCAGCAGCTTAGCTTCGAGGGGGGAAGCTTTCTTT. It codes for CASSLASRGEAFF.

V usage is TRBV19 and J usage is TRBJ2-7, with D tentatively TRBD2 (6 bases). The CDR3 spans 17 residues. The germline V gene has CDR1 LNHDA and CDR2 SQIVND (reference sequence). Trimming took 4 bases from V and 4 from J, leaving 23 bases between them. The CDR3 here is CASSTPRGGVLPYEQYF. The DNA of the CDR3 is TGTGCCAGTAGTACACCCCGAGGAGGGGTCCTTCCTTACGAGCAGTACTTC.

V is TRBV6-5 and J is TRBJ1-2; D call uncertain. With 2 bases removed from V and 0 bases from J, the gap between germline ends came to 4 bases. This CDR3 region has 13 residues. Looked up from germline, CDR1 is MNHEY and CDR2 is SVGAGI. The CDR3 loop is CASSYTANYGYTF. In DNA form, the CDR3 reads TGTGCCAGCAGTTACACAGCTAACTATGGCTACACCTTC.

This clone has just a few counts. V gene TRBV27 combines with J gene TRBJ2-7; D gene unclear. This CDR3 is built from 12 residues. Germline V lookup: CDR1 MNHEY, CDR2 SMNVEV (reference sequence). V was clipped by 4 bases and J by 2 bases, with 6 bases between them. CDR3 in amino acids: CASSSTAYEQYF. The DNA for the CDR3 is TGTGCCAGCAGTTCAACAGCCTACGAGCAGTACTTC.

This clone was seen a few times. This chain connects TRBV27 to TRBJ2-5, with D unresolved. Trimming took off 8 bases at V and 5 bases at J, with 6 bases between the two ends. CDR1 is MNHEY, CDR2 SMNVEV, per germline (reference sequence). This CDR3 has 10 residues. CDR3 residues: CASSSETQYF. The CDR3 DNA reads as TGTGCCAGCTCTTCTGAGACCCAGTACTTC.

V is TRBV2 and J is TRBJ1-2; 7 nucleotides line up with TRBD1. The CDR3 has 12 residues. Per the germline V gene, CDR1 is SNHLY and CDR2 is FYNNEI. V trimming: 8 bases; J trimming: 6 bases; junction bases outside the gene matches: 6. The CDR3 DNA is TGTGCCAGCCGACAGGGTGGGGATGGCTACACCTTC. It yields the protein CASRQGGDGYTF.

This rearrangement joins TRBV6-1 to TRBJ2-7; D ambiguous. This CDR3 has 17 residues. CDR1 and CDR2 from the germline V gene are MNHNS and SASEGT. V dropped 1 base and J dropped 1 base, with 17 bases sitting between them. Written as DNA, the CDR3 is TGTGCCAGCAGTGAAGGATATTCAGGTGTCCTTTCCTACGAGCAGTACTTC. Translated: CASSEGYSGVLSYEQYF.

The chain is built from TRBV4-1 and TRBJ2-1, with 10 bases aligning to TRBD1. Trimming cost V 7 bases and J 0 bases; bases outside gene matches: 9. Germline lookup yields CDR1 MGHRA and CDR2 YSYEKL. CDR3 length equals 17 residues. The CDR3 DNA reads as TGCGCCAGCATATCGACAGGGGGCATAGGCTCCTACAATGAGCAGTTCTTC. Its protein product is CASISTGGIGSYNEQFF.

This clone was seen only once. The gene calls are TRBV5-6 and TRBJ2-5; 10 bases agree with TRBD1. The DNA end is a closer match to TRBJ2-7, so the J assignment may be wrong. Germline V gene lookup returns CDR1 SGHDT and CDR2 YYEEEE. The CDR3 runs 16 residues. Here the CDR3 reads CASSFIRDRGSYEQYF. The CDR3 nucleotides read TGTGCCAGCAGCTTTATCCGGGACAGGGGAAGCTACGAGCAGTACTTC.

This clone was found once. The rearrangement uses TRBV6-1 and TRBJ1-6, with 8 bases that match TRBD1. Per germline, CDR1 MNHNS and CDR2 SASEGT. The CDR3 covers 16 residues. V was pared by 2 bases and J by 10 bases, with 10 bases of the junction left unmatched. This chain's CDR3 is CASSEWAGTGVSPLHF. CDR3 nucleotide sequence: TGTGCCAGCAGTGAATGGGCTGGGACAGGAGTGTCACCCCTCCACTTT.

This rearrangement joins TRBV4-1 to TRBJ1-2, with 8 bases matching TRBD1. Germline V gene data show CDR1 as MGHRA and CDR2 as YSYEKL. There are 17 residues in the CDR3. The V gene end was trimmed by 0 bases and the J gene end by 8 bases; junction bases not matched to a gene: 14. CDR3 nucleotide sequence: TGCGCCAGCAGCCAAGATCGATCTCCGGCAGGGGGCACGGGCTACACCTTC. Its translation is CASSQDRSPAGGTGYTF.

The CDR3 sequence is CASSPLEGDEKLFF. The CDR3 DNA is TGTGCCAGCAGCCCCCTGGAGGGTGACGAAAAACTGTTTTTT. This chain connects TRBV7-2 to TRBJ1-4; D gene uncertain. V lost 5 bases and J 8 bases, leaving 15 bases between the germline ends. There are 14 residues in the CDR3. In germline, CDR1 is SGHTA, CDR2 FQGNSA.

This clone appeared a single time. This same CDR3 is encoded by further DNA sequences in the sample. V and J are TRBV2 and TRBJ2-5; 8 bases map to TRBD1. The junction had 11 bases not matched to a gene; V was cut back by 8 bases and J by 3 bases. Per germline, CDR1 SNHLY and CDR2 FYNNEI. The CDR3 is 15 amino acids. Here the CDR3 DNA reads TGTGCCAGCCGAGCAGGACAGGGTTGGAAAGAGACCCAGTACTTC. Its protein product is CASRAGQGWKETQYF.

This clone showed up just once. The chain joins TRBV20-1 to TRBJ2-3; possibly TRBD2 for D (5 bases). Germline V gene lookup returns CDR1 DFQATT and CDR2 SNEGSKA (reference sequence). Trimming cost V 4 bases and J 5 bases, with 7 bases left between them. The CDR3 length is 11 residues. Here the CDR3 DNA reads TGCAGTGCTACCGGACTAGATACGCAGTATTTT. Translated, it gives CSATGLDTQYF.

This clone was recorded only once. The rearrangement joins TRBV19 to TRBJ2-3; 9 bases are a match to TRBD2. Trimming removed 7 bases from V and 2 bases from J; junction bases left unmatched: 10. This CDR3 is 16 amino acids long. Germline V gives CDR1 LNHDA, CDR2 SQIVND (reference sequence). CDR3 nucleotides: TGTGCCAGTAACTCCCCCGGGACTAGCCTCACAGATACGCAGTATTTT. This translates into CASNSPGTSLTDTQYF.

The genes are TRBV19 and TRBJ2-1; 9 bases line up with TRBD1. The junction had 6 bases not matched to a gene; V was cut back by 5 bases and J by 7 bases. The CDR3 contains 14 residues. Germline V gene lookup returns CDR1 LNHDA and CDR2 SQIVND (reference sequence). The CDR3 bases are TGTGCCAGTAGTTACTGGACAGGGGCGAATGAGCAGTTCTTC. It is translated as CASSYWTGANEQFF.

This clone was picked up a small number of times. The rearrangement joins TRBV28 to TRBJ2-6; possible D gene TRBD1, 5 bases. CDR3 length: 19 amino acids. Trimming cost V 4 bases and J 0 bases, with 19 bases left between them. CDR1 is MDHEN and CDR2 is SYDVKM in the germline V gene. CDR3 residues: CASSSISRVWSSGANVLTF. In nucleotides, the CDR3 is TGTGCCAGCAGTTCAATCTCCAGGGTCTGGAGCTCTGGGGCCAACGTCCTGACTTTC.

This clone was seen more than once but under ten times. The chain recombines TRBV4-3 with TRBJ2-7; D is uncertain. The CDR3 contains 13 residues. Per the germline V gene, CDR1 is LGHNA and CDR2 is YSLEER. V was trimmed by 0 bases and J by 6 bases, leaving 9 bases between them. The CDR3 DNA sequence: TGCGCCAGCAGCCAAGATGTGGGCCTCGAGCAGTACTTC. This sequence encodes CASSQDVGLEQYF.

The V gene is TRBV29-1, the J gene TRBJ1-5; a possible D gene is TRBD1 (6 bases). CDR3 length: 12 amino acids. V was trimmed by 7 bases and J by 1 base, leaving 8 bases between them. Germline loops: CDR1 SQVTM, CDR2 ANQGSEA. The CDR3 reads CSAQGSNQPQHF. The CDR3, as DNA: TGCAGCGCCCAGGGGAGCAATCAGCCCCAGCATTTT.

This chain joins TRBV30 and TRBJ2-7; D might be TRBD2 (6 bases). The V end was cut by 4 bases, the J end by 2 bases, with 9 bases between. Germline CDR1 reads GTSNPN; CDR2 reads SVGIG (reference sequence). The CDR3 is 12 amino acids. In DNA form, the CDR3 reads TGTGCCTGGACTCCGGGAGCCTACGAGCAGTACTTC. It codes for CAWTPGAYEQYF. The full variable domain, with the rest looked up from reference TRBV30 and TRBJ2-7, is SQTIHQWPATLVQPVGSPLSLECTVEGTSNPNLYWYRQAAGRGLQLLFYSVGIGQISSEVPQNLSASRPQDRQFILSSKKLLLSDSGFYLCAWTPGAYEQYFGPGTRLTVT.

V usage is TRBV19 and J usage is TRBJ1-5; D is unresolved. This CDR3 is 17 amino acids long. Trimming took 1 base from V and 0 from J, leaving 13 bases between them. The germline CDR1 and CDR2 sequences are LNHDA and SQIVND (reference sequence). CDR3 sequence reads: CASSIVTGGYSNQPQHF. The CDR3 DNA reads TGTGCCAGTAGTATAGTGACGGGAGGTTATAGCAATCAGCCCCAGCATTTT.